This is a list of T cell receptor beta chains from one sample in a study of early T cells in non-severe SARS-CoV-2 infection. TCRdb itself ran the 5' RACE reads through MiXCR, one entry per CDR3 protein. The sample has 85,000 to 100,000 distinct CDR3 sequences, under 15% seen once; the top ten hold around 2.4%. What was sequenced was whole blood. The receptors here all came from an adult who was a healthcare worker with PCR-confirmed SARS-CoV-2 infection or an uninfected control (not recorded which). Both conserved end residues are part of each CDR3. Fields, in order: clone size, J gene, V gene, D gene, CDR3 protein, CDR3 DNA. D genes are given only for firm matches. For some rows the clone size is stated as once, few or many, or as a class when expanded; others skip it.

>many|TRBJ2-7|TRBV29-1|-
CSVVGGRKVDEQYF
TGCAGCGTTGTTGGGGGGCGCAAGGTTGACGAGCAGTACTTC
>-|TRBJ2-1|TRBV6-2/TRBV6-3|-
CASHSGAYNEQFF
TGTGCCAGCCACTCAGGGGCCTACAATGAGCAGTTCTTC
>many|TRBJ1-1|TRBV7-8|-
CASSLASGQDGNTEAFF
TGTGCCAGCAGCTTAGCGTCTGGGCAGGACGGGAACACTGAAGCTTTCTTT
>-|TRBJ2-5|TRBV7-4|-
CASSRCCQETQYF
TGTGCCAGCAGTCGATGCTGCCAAGAGACCCAGTACTTC
>-|TRBJ1-1|TRBV14|TRBD1
CASSHSGQGNTEAFF
TGTGCCAGCAGCCATAGCGGACAGGGGAACACTGAAGCTTTCTTT
>many|TRBJ1-6|TRBV5-1|-
CASRGKGDSPLHF
TGCGCCAGCAGGGGGAAAGGGGATTCACCCCTCCACTTT
>many|TRBJ1-1|TRBV28|-
CASSLMRGTEAFF
TGTGCCAGCAGTTTGATGCGGGGGACTGAAGCTTTCTTT
>many|TRBJ2-4|TRBV25-1|-
CASSESGAKNIQYF
TGTGCCAGCAGTGAATCGGGAGCCAAAAACATTCAGTACTTC
>many|TRBJ2-1|TRBV20-1|-
CSATTSSSYNEQFF
TGCAGTGCTACCACCTCGAGCTCCTACAATGAGCAGTTCTTC
>-|TRBJ2-7|TRBV7-9|TRBD1
CASSSTSDRYYEQYF
TGTGCCAGCAGCTCAACTTCGGACAGGTACTACGAGCAGTACTTC
>few|TRBJ2-5|TRBV5-6|-
CASSPPRGWWETQYF
TGTGCCAGCAGCCCCCCGAGGGGATGGTGGGAGACCCAGTACTTC
>-|TRBJ1-6|TRBV27|-
CASSLSVGAGGVHSPLHF
TGTGCCAGCAGTTTATCTGTCGGCGCGGGGGGAGTGCATTCACCCCTCCACTTT
>few|TRBJ1-4|TRBV18|-
CASSPLTGSNEKLFF
TGTGCCAGCTCACCCCTCACAGGGAGTAATGAAAAACTGTTTTTT
>many|TRBJ2-1|TRBV11-3|TRBD1
CASSEGTGNNEQFF
TGTGCCAGCAGCGAAGGGACAGGTAACAATGAGCAGTTCTTC
>few|TRBJ1-1|TRBV9|-
CASSPLTEAFF
TGTGCCAGCAGTCCCCTCACTGAAGCTTTCTTT
>many|TRBJ2-5|TRBV29-1|-
CSVDWYKGRGETQYF
TGCAGCGTTGACTGGTATAAGGGGAGAGGAGAGACCCAGTACTTC
>few|TRBJ1-3|TRBV9|-
CASSAPPQAPGNTIYF
TGTGCCAGCAGCGCCCCCCCACAGGCACCTGGAAACACCATATATTTT
>many|TRBJ2-1|TRBV10-3|-
CAIRSGQLFGEQFF
TGTGCCATCAGGTCAGGACAGCTCTTCGGTGAGCAGTTCTTC
>few|TRBJ2-1|TRBV6-1|TRBD1
CASSVATGTIYNEQFF
TGTGCCAGCAGTGTCGCGACAGGGACCATTTACAATGAGCAGTTCTTC
>few|TRBJ1-2|TRBV27|-
CASRGSLYGFAWGYTF
TGTGCCAGCAGGGGATCCCTTTATGGCTTTGCTTGGGGCTACACCTTC
>-|TRBJ1-2|TRBV29-1|TRBD1
CSVEGQGAEGYTF
TGCAGCGTTGAAGGACAGGGGGCTGAAGGCTACACCTTC
>-|TRBJ1-1|TRBV3-1|-
CASSPWGRGYTEAFF
TGTGCCAGCAGCCCATGGGGTAGAGGGTACACTGAAGCTTTCTTT
>few|TRBJ2-7|TRBV4-3|-
CASSQGEGISYEQYF
TGCGCCAGCAGCCAAGGGGAAGGAATATCCTACGAGCAGTACTTC
>-|TRBJ2-1|TRBV20-1|TRBD1
CSAPRDRGYNEQFF
TGCAGTGCCCCCCGGGACAGGGGGTACAATGAGCAGTTCTTC
>many|TRBJ1-1|TRBV6-5|TRBD1
CASSYGQGAEAFF
TGTGCCAGCAGTTACGGGCAGGGGGCTGAAGCTTTCTTT
>-|TRBJ2-7|TRBV4-2|-
CASSQGLALGEQYF
TGTGCCAGCAGCCAAGGGCTAGCGCTTGGCGAGCAGTACTTC
>many|TRBJ1-1|TRBV29-1|-
CSVEGDLNTEAFF
TGCAGCGTTGAGGGAGACTTGAACACTGAAGCTTTCTTT
>-|TRBJ1-1|TRBV20-1|-
CSAGRQVEGTEAFF
TGCAGTGCTGGGAGACAGGTGGAAGGAACTGAAGCTTTCTTT
>many|TRBJ2-7|TRBV11-2|-
CASSHAYQGKYEQYF
TGTGCCAGCAGCCATGCGTACCAGGGGAAATACGAGCAGTACTTC
>many|TRBJ1-2|TRBV9|TRBD1
CASSVGRGYGYTF
TGTGCCAGCAGCGTAGGCAGGGGGTATGGCTACACCTTC
>-|TRBJ2-1|TRBV29-1|TRBD2
CSVVGLAGHYNEQFF
TGCAGCGTTGTGGGACTAGCGGGACACTACAATGAGCAGTTCTTC
>-|TRBJ1-4|TRBV7-9|TRBD1
CASSFSRQGVAWELFF
TGTGCCAGCAGCTTCTCTCGACAGGGGGTTGCCTGGGAACTGTTTTTT
>many|TRBJ1-5|TRBV5-6|-
CASSSGSSNQPQHF
TGTGCCAGCAGCTCAGGGTCCTCGAATCAGCCCCAGCATTTT
>few|TRBJ2-3|TRBV12-3/TRBV12-4|TRBD1
CASSFGDRGWDTQYF
TGTGCCAGCAGTTTTGGGGACAGGGGATGGGATACGCAGTATTTT
>few|TRBJ2-3|TRBV9|-
CASSVGSLGTDTQYF
TGTGCCAGCAGCGTAGGCAGTCTGGGTACAGATACGCAGTATTTT
>-|TRBJ2-5|TRBV7-6|TRBD2
CASSLGLRGFQETQYF
TGTGCCAGCAGCTTAGGGTTGCGGGGGTTCCAAGAGACCCAGTACTTC
>few|TRBJ2-5|TRBV5-1|TRBD1
CASGPGQAPQETQYF
TGCGCCAGCGGACCGGGACAGGCCCCTCAAGAGACCCAGTACTTC
>-|TRBJ2-1|TRBV7-8|TRBD2
CASSFTSARSYNEQFF
TGTGCCAGCAGCTTTACTAGCGCCCGCTCCTACAATGAGCAGTTCTTC
>many|TRBJ1-2|TRBV20-1|TRBD1
CSARDPLNRGRGYTF
TGCAGTGCTAGAGACCCCCTGAACAGGGGACGAGGCTACACCTTC
>-|TRBJ2-4|TRBV7-8|-
CASSPLQAGVVAKNIQYF
TGTGCCAGCAGCCCATTACAGGCAGGCGTCGTTGCCAAAAACATTCAGTACTTC
>-|TRBJ1-5|TRBV24-1|TRBD1
CATSGGGVNQPQHF
TGTGCCACCAGTGGAGGGGGCGTCAATCAGCCCCAGCATTTT